Each of the 27 T cell receptor beta chains below was sequenced from the same sample in a study of shared clonotypes between healthy human individuals. Only in-frame clones appear in the TCRdb table, and some are missing; sequencing was by immunoSEQ multiplex PCR. In the table there are about 600,000 clones, roughly four fifths of which are singletons. The sequencing input was PBMCs. The source is a woman aged 40 to 55 in good health. Some clones in this sample may be carry-over from other donors' samples.

This clone was recorded at least ten times. The rearrangement joins TRBV5-4 to TRBJ2-1, with D perhaps matching TRBD1 or TRBD2 (5 bases each). The germline gives CDR1 SGHNT, CDR2 YYREEE (reference sequence). V dropped 4 bases and J dropped 5 bases, with 13 bases sitting between them. The CDR3 extends over 14 amino acids. CDR3 amino acids: CASSLRDPNNEQFF. Written as DNA, the CDR3 is TGTGCCAGCAGCCTCCGGGACCCTAACAATGAGCAGTTCTTC.

The CDR3, as DNA: TGTGCCAGCAGCCAGGGGTGGCCGGACAATTCCTACGAGCAGTACTTC. Its protein product is CASSQGWPDNSYEQYF. J is TRBJ2-7 and V is TRBV14, with a weak D call TRBD1 (5 bases). Germline-derived CDR1 and CDR2 are SGHDN and FVKESK. V was clipped by 3 bases and J by 1 base, with 16 bases between them. There are 16 residues in the CDR3. Full variable domain (remainder filled in from reference TRBV14 and TRBJ2-7): EAGVTQFPSHSVIEKGQTVTLRCDPISGHDNLYWYRRVMGKEIKFLLHFVKESKQDESGMPNNRFLAERTGGTYSTLKVQPAELEDSGVYFCASSQGWPDNSYEQYFGPGTRLTVT.

The chain employs TRBV5-1 and TRBJ2-5; 7 bases agree with TRBD2. CDR1 is SGHRS and CDR2 is YFSETQ in the germline V gene. With 4 bases clipped from V and 4 bases from J, the junction kept 10 bases outside the gene matches. The CDR3 is 15 amino acids. The CDR3 sequence: CASSVMTSSSETQYF. The CDR3 DNA reads TGCGCCAGCAGCGTAATGACTAGCAGCTCAGAGACCCAGTACTTC. The full variable domain, rest sourced from reference TRBV5-1 and TRBJ2-5, is KAGVTQTPRYLIKTRGQQVTLSCSPISGHRSVSWYQQTPGQGLQFLFEYFSETQRNKGNFPGRFSGRQFSNSRSEMNVSTLELGDSALYLCASSVMTSSSETQYFGPGTRLLVL.

The V and J genes are TRBV11-2 and TRBJ2-1; D may correspond to TRBD1 or TRBD2 (6 bases each). The V gene's germline CDR1 is SGHAT and CDR2 FQNNGV. CDR3 length equals 15 residues. V was pared by 0 bases and J by 7 bases, with 13 bases between. The CDR3 DNA follows: TGTGCCAGCAGCTTAGATCGGGGGACAATGAATGAGCAGTTCTTC. It codes for CASSLDRGTMNEQFF.

This clone occurred once. This chain connects TRBV30 to TRBJ2-1; D perhaps matches TRBD2 (5 bases). V was cut by 1 base and J by 12 bases, with 13 bases left in between. Germline V lookup: CDR1 GTSNPN, CDR2 SVGIG (reference sequence). This CDR3 is built from 12 residues. This CDR3 is CAWSGVGLWQFF. CDR3 sequence (DNA): TGTGCCTGGAGTGGGGTCGGACTGTGGCAGTTCTTC.

This chain links TRBV28 with TRBJ2-7; perhaps TRBD2 as D (6 bases). Between the trimmed V and J ends, which lost 6 bases and 3 bases, there was a span of 15 bases. Germline values: CDR1 MDHEN, CDR2 SYDVKM. The CDR3 is 14 residues long. The CDR3 protein is CASSPEEGLYEQYF. CDR3 DNA sequence: TGTGCCAGCAGCCCTGAGGAGGGCCTCTACGAGCAGTACTTC.

J is TRBJ2-3 and V is TRBV29-1; TRBD1 aligns across 9 bases. In germline, CDR1 is SQVTM, CDR2 ANQGSEA. The CDR3 is made up of 14 amino acids. V lost 4 bases and J lost 1; bases outside the gene matches: 3. CDR3 sequence: CSVARQGGTDTQYF. The DNA of the CDR3 is TGCAGCGTTGCCCGACAGGGGGGCACAGATACGCAGTATTTT.

In regard to this clone: One end of the junction fails to match germline, which may point to a read error. This chain joins TRBV5-6 and TRBJ2-5; D is possibly TRBD1 (8 bases). Germline-derived CDR1 and CDR2 are SGHDT and YYEEEE. This CDR3 contains 17 residues. The CDR3 DNA sequence: TGTGCCCGCAGCTTGGCACAGGGGGGGGAGGGGGAAGAGACCCAGTACTTC. Translation gives CARSLAQGGEGEETQYF.

The chain is built from TRBV15 and TRBJ1-2, with 7 bases matching TRBD1. V lost 2 bases and J lost 1; bases outside the gene matches: 7. The CDR3 has 16 amino acids. CDR1 and CDR2 from the germline V gene are LNHNV and YYDKDF (reference sequence). The CDR3 loop reads CATSRKPGQFNYGYTF. In DNA form, the CDR3 reads TGTGCCACCAGCAGAAAACCGGGACAGTTTAACTATGGCTACACCTTC.

CDR3 sequence (DNA): TGTGCCAGCGTGTTGGACAGCTCCTACGAGCAGTACTTC. Translated: CASVLDSSYEQYF. The chain links TRBV2 to TRBJ2-7, with D perhaps TRBD1 (6 bases). With 8 bases removed from V and 0 bases from J, the gap between germline ends came to 11 bases. This CDR3 contains 13 residues. Germline lookup yields CDR1 SNHLY and CDR2 FYNNEI.

The CDR3 reads CASSLPGLDEQYF. In nucleotides, the CDR3 is TGTGCCAGCAGTTTGCCAGGGTTGGACGAGCAGTACTTC. The chain combines TRBV28 with TRBJ2-7; D is possibly TRBD1 (5 bases). V was trimmed by 3 bases and J by 5 bases, leaving 11 bases between them. The CDR3 has 13 amino acids. CDR1 and CDR2 (germline): MDHEN, SYDVKM. The entire variable domain, with the rest obtained from reference TRBV28 and TRBJ2-7, is as follows: DVKVTQSSRYLVKRTGEKVFLECVQDMDHENMFWYRQDPGLGLRLIYFSYDVKMKEKGDIPEGYSVSREKKERFSLILESASTNQTSMYLCASSLPGLDEQYFGPGTRLTVT.

This clone was seen once. The chain employs TRBV6-1 and TRBJ2-7; D perhaps matches TRBD2 (5 bases). Trimming left V 7 bases short and J 4 bases short, with 20 bases between. Germline CDR1 MNHNS, CDR2 SASEGT. CDR3 size: 15 residues. Written as DNA, the CDR3 is TGTGCCAGCACCCCCCCTCTACCCCGAGGGTACGAGCAGTACTTC. Translating gives CASTPPLPRGYEQYF.

The rearrangement uses TRBV15 and TRBJ1-2; 11 bases are shared with TRBD1. V was pared by 3 bases and J by 4 bases, with 4 bases of the junction left unmatched. This CDR3 has 15 residues. Per the germline V gene, CDR1 is LNHNV and CDR2 is YYDKDF (reference sequence). CDR3 protein: CATSRDRGLSYGYTF. Written as DNA, the CDR3 is TGTGCCACCAGCAGGGACAGGGGGCTGAGCTATGGCTACACCTTC.

To note about this clone: The germline gene is not matched at one end of the junction; a read error may be the cause. J is TRBJ1-4 and V is TRBV2; the D is unclear. Germline CDR1 reads SNHLY; CDR2 reads FYNNEI. CDR3 length equals 11 residues. CDR3 sequence reads: CAGSENEKLFF. The CDR3, as DNA: TGTGCCGGCAGTGAAAATGAAAAACTGTTTTTT.

This chain uses TRBV11-2 with TRBJ2-7; perhaps TRBD2 as D (5 bases). Germline V lookup: CDR1 SGHAT, CDR2 FQNNGV. The CDR3 runs 12 residues. V lost 1 base and J 9 bases, leaving 10 bases between the germline ends. The CDR3 reads CASSLGPGVQYF. The CDR3 bases are TGTGCCAGCAGCTTAGGGCCCGGGGTGCAGTACTTC.

This chain links TRBV10-3 with TRBJ1-1; no firm D call. Deletions cut 8 bases from V and 0 bases from J, with 10 bases between. This CDR3 has 13 residues. Germline-derived CDR1 and CDR2 are ENHRY and SYGVKD. The CDR3 reads CAICDYMNTEAFF. The CDR3 coding sequence is TGTGCCATCTGCGATTACATGAACACTGAAGCTTTCTTT.

The rearrangement uses TRBV7-2 and TRBJ2-3; D is perhaps TRBD2 (6 bases). This CDR3 is 15 amino acids long. CDR1 is SGHTA, CDR2 FQGNSA, per germline. V gave up 2 bases and J gave up 3 bases, with 12 bases separating them. The chain's CDR3 is CASSLTAGGTDTQYF. The DNA for the CDR3 is TGTGCCAGCAGCTTAACGGCCGGGGGAACAGATACGCAGTATTTT.

This rearrangement joins TRBV6-1 to TRBJ1-5, with TRBD1 matching 10 bases. This CDR3 spans 15 amino acids. V lost 2 bases, J lost 7 bases, and 5 bases stayed unmatched. Germline CDR1 MNHNS, CDR2 SASEGT. The CDR3 sequence is CASSEWDRGSQPQHF. The CDR3 DNA follows: TGTGCCAGCAGTGAATGGGACAGGGGTTCCCAGCCCCAGCATTTT.

The rearrangement joins TRBV11-2 to TRBJ1-4, with D possibly TRBD1 on 6 matching bases. Germline values: CDR1 SGHAT, CDR2 FQNNGV. This CDR3 contains 15 residues. The ends were cut back, 5 bases at V and 7 bases at J, with 17 bases in the middle. DNA for the CDR3: TGTGCCAGCAGCCCGCAATTAGGGGGGAGTGAAAAACTGTTTTTT. It yields the protein CASSPQLGGSEKLFF.

V is TRBV18 and J is TRBJ1-4, with D hard to call. This CDR3 region has 15 residues. CDR1 is KGHSH and CDR2 is LQKENI in the germline V gene. V dropped 4 bases and J dropped 0 bases, with 9 bases sitting between them. The DNA for the CDR3 is TGTGCCAGCTCACTCTCCCTGACAACTAATGAAAAACTGTTTTTT. The encoded protein is CASSLSLTTNEKLFF.

The gene calls are TRBV2 and TRBJ2-4; D assignment may be TRBD1 or TRBD2 (5 bases each). CDR1 SNHLY and CDR2 FYNNEI come from the germline V gene. The CDR3 consists of 14 residues. Trimming shortened V by 6 bases and J by 8 bases, and 17 bases separated the two germline ends. In DNA form, the CDR3 reads TGTGCCAGCAGCCTGTTAGCTAGCAGGGACATTCAGTACTTC. Translating gives CASSLLASRDIQYF.

The count of this clone is one. The genes are TRBV5-1 and TRBJ1-2; D is uncertain. This CDR3 has 14 amino acids. V was cut by 0 bases and J by 4 bases, with 10 bases left in between. Germline CDR1 and CDR2: SGHRS and YFSETQ. This CDR3 reads CASSLADSRYGYTF. For the CDR3, the DNA is TGCGCCAGCAGCTTGGCGGACTCCCGCTATGGCTACACCTTC.

The gene calls are TRBV21-1 and TRBJ2-7. TRBV21-1 has pseudogene status. This CDR3 has 14 amino acids. CDR3 protein: CARDSRGCSYEQYF. CDR3 DNA: TGTGCCAGGGACTCGAGGGGTTGTTCCTACGAGCAGTACTTC.

J is TRBJ1-2 and V is TRBV30; a possible D gene is TRBD1 (5 bases). The CDR3 has 13 amino acids. CDR1 is GTSNPN, CDR2 SVGIG, per germline (reference sequence). V was pared by 4 bases and J by 8 bases, with 17 bases between. CDR3 sequence (DNA): TGTGCCTGGACCATAAACAGGATTGGGGGCTACACCTTC. It is translated as CAWTINRIGGYTF.

The J gene is TRBJ1-1, the V gene TRBV5-1; the D is unclear. Germline V CDR1 and CDR2: SGHRS, YFSETQ. Trimming shortened V by 2 bases and J by 1 base, and 6 bases separated the two germline ends. There are 13 residues in the CDR3. CDR3 coding DNA: TGCGCCAGCAGCTTCGAACCGAACACTGAAGCTTTCTTT. This gives the protein CASSFEPNTEAFF. Variable domain in full (rest from reference TRBV5-1 and TRBJ1-1): KAGVTQTPRYLIKTRGQQVTLSCSPISGHRSVSWYQQTPGQGLQFLFEYFSETQRNKGNFPGRFSGRQFSNSRSEMNVSTLELGDSALYLCASSFEPNTEAFFGQGTRLTVV.

The chain combines TRBV27 with TRBJ1-2; D is ambiguous. This CDR3 is 14 amino acids long. The V end lost 8 bases, the J end lost 2 bases, and 15 bases lay between the germline ends. The germline V gene encodes CDR1 MNHEY and CDR2 SMNVEV (reference sequence). This chain's CDR3 is CASGLRGPNYGYTF. In DNA form, the CDR3 reads TGTGCCAGCGGCTTACGTGGTCCCAACTATGGCTACACCTTC.

The chain uses TRBV2 and TRBJ2-7; 8 bases match TRBD2. CDR1 and CDR2 from the germline V gene are SNHLY and FYNNEI. V lost 7 bases, J lost 0 bases, and 2 bases stayed unmatched. The CDR3 totals 13 residues. CDR3 nucleotide sequence: TGTGCCAGCACAAGCGGGAGCTCCTACGAGCAGTACTTC. Its translation is CASTSGSSYEQYF.